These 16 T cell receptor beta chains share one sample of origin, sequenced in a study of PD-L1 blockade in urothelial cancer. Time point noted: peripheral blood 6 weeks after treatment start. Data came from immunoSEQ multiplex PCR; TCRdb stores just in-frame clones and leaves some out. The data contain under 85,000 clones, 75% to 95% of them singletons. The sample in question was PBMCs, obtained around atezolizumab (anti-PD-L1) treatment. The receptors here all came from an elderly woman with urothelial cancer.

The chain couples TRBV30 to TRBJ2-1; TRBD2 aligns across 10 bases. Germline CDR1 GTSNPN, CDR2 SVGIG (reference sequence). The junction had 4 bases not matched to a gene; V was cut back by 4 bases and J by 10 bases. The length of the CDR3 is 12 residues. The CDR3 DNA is TGTGCCTGGAACCTAGCGGGAGTAGAGCAGTTCTTC. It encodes CAWNLAGVEQFF. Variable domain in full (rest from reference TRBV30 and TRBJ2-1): SQTIHQWPATLVQPVGSPLSLECTVEGTSNPNLYWYRQAAGRGLQLLFYSVGIGQISSEVPQNLSASRPQDRQFILSSKKLLLSDSGFYLCAWNLAGVEQFFGPGTRLTVL.

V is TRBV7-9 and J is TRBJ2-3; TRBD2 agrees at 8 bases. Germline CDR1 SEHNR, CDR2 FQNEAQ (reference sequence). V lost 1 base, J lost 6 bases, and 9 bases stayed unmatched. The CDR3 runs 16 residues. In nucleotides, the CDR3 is TGTGCCAGCAGCTTAGTACTAGCGGAGCTCAGGGATACGCAGTATTTT. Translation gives CASSLVLAELRDTQYF.

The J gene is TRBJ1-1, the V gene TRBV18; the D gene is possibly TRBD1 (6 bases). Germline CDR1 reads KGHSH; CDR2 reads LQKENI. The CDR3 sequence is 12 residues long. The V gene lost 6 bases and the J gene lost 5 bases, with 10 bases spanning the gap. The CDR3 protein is CASSPGTTEAFF. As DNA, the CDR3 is TGTGCCAGCTCCCCCGGGACAACTGAAGCTTTCTTT.

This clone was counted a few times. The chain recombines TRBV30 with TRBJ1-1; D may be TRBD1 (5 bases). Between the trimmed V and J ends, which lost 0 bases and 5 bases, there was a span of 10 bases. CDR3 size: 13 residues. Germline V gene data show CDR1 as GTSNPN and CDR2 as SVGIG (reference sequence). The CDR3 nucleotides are TGTGCCTGGAGTGTACGGGGGGGGACTGAAGCTTTCTTT. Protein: CAWSVRGGTEAFF.

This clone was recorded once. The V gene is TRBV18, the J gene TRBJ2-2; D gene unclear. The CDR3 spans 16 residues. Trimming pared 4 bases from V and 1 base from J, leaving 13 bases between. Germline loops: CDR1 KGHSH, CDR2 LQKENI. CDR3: CASSRNRALNTGELFF. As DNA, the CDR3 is TGTGCCAGCTCACGAAACAGAGCCTTGAACACCGGGGAGCTGTTTTTT.

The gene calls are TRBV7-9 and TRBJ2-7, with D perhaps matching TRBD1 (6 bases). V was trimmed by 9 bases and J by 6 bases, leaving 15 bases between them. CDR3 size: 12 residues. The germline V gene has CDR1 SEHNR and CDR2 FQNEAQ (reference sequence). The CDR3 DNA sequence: TGTGCCAGTACGACAGGTTCGTCCGAGCAGTACTTC. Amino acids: CASTTGSSEQYF.

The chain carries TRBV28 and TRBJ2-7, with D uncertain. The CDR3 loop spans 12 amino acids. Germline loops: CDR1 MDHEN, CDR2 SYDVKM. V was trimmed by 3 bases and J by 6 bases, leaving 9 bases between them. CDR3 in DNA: TGTGCCAGCAGTTTTCAGGCGTCCGAGCAGTACTTC. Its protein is CASSFQASEQYF.

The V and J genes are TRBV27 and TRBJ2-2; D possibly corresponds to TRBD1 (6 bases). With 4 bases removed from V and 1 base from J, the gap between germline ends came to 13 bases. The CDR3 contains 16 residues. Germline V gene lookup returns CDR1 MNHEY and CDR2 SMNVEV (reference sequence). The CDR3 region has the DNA TGTGCCAGCAGTTCCGGACAGCTCAGGAACACCGGGGAGCTGTTTTTT. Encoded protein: CASSSGQLRNTGELFF.

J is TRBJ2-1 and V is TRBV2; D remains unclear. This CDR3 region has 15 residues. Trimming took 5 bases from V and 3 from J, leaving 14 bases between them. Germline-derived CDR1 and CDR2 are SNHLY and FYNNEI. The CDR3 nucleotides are TGTGCCAGCAGTTATGACTGGCGGCTCTACAATGAGCAGTTCTTC. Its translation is CASSYDWRLYNEQFF.

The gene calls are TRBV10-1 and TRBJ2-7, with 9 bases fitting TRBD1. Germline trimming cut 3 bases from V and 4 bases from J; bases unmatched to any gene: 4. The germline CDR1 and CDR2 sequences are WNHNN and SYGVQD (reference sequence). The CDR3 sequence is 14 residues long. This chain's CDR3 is CASSEGQGLYEQYF. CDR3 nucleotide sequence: TGCGCCAGCAGTGAAGGACAGGGGCTTTACGAGCAGTACTTC.

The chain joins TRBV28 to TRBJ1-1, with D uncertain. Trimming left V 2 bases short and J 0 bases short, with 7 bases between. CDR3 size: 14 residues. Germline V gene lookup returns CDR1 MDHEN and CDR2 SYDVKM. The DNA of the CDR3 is TGTGCCAGCAGTTTACTTCCAGTGAACACTGAAGCTTTCTTT. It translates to CASSLLPVNTEAFF. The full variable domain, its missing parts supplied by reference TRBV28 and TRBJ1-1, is DVKVTQSSRYLVKRTGEKVFLECVQDMDHENMFWYRQDPGLGLRLIYFSYDVKMKEKGDIPEGYSVSREKKERFSLILESASTNQTSMYLCASSLLPVNTEAFFGQGTRLTVV.

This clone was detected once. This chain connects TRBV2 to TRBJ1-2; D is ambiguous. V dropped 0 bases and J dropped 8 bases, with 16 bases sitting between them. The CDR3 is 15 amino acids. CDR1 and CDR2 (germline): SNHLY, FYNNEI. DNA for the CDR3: TGTGCCAGCAGTGAAGCGCTTTCGGCAAGCGGAGGCTACACCTTC. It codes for CASSEALSASGGYTF.

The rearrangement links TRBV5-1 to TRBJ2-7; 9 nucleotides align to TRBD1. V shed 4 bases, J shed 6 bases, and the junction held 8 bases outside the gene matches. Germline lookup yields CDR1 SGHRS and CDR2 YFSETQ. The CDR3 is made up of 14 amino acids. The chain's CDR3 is CASSLGLTGGEQYF. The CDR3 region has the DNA TGCGCCAGCAGCCTAGGGCTGACAGGGGGCGAGCAGTACTTC.

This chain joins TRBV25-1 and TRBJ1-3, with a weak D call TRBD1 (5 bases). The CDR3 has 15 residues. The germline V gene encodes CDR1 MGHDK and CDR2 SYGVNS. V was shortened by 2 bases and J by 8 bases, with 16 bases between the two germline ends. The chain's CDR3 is CASSEHAGRGDTIYF. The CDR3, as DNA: TGTGCCAGCAGTGAACACGCAGGGCGGGGAGACACCATATATTTT.

CDR3 loop: CASSLGEGYTF. CDR3 DNA sequence: TGTGCCAGCAGCCTCGGGGAGGGCTACACCTTC. This chain connects TRBV4-2 to TRBJ1-2, with D unresolved. The CDR3 consists of 11 residues. Germline V gene lookup returns CDR1 LGHNA and CDR2 YNFKEQ. V dropped 4 bases and J dropped 8 bases, with 8 bases sitting between them.

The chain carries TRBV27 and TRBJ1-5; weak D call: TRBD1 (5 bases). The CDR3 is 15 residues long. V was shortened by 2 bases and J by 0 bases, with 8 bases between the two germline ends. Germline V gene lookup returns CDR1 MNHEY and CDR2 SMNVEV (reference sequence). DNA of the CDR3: TGTGCCAGCAGTTTAGTTCAGGGTAGCAATCAGCCCCAGCATTTT. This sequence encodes CASSLVQGSNQPQHF.